This TCR beta chain was sequenced for a study of blood T cell repertoires in COVID-19. Study-level background: The origin of the acute and convalescent COVID-19 samples was the United States, Italy and Spain.

Unmatched junction bases numbered 4, after V lost 0 bases and J lost 6 bases. This CDR3 spans 14 amino acids. From germline, CDR1 is LGHDT and CDR2 YNNKEL (reference sequence). Generated by immunoSEQ multiplex PCR, the TCRdb table keeps only in-frame clones and is missing some. The sample lists around 260,000 clones, about 87% occurring once. The chain uses TRBV3-1 (or the pseudogene TRBV3-2) and TRBJ1-2; 7 bases fit TRBD1. Sequencing was carried out using peripheral blood. The sequence came from a man aged 55 to 70 who had recovered from COVID-19. CDR3 sequence: CASSQERGRNGYTF. CDR3 bases: TGTGCCAGCAGCCAAGAAAGGGGGCGAAATGGCTACACCTTC.